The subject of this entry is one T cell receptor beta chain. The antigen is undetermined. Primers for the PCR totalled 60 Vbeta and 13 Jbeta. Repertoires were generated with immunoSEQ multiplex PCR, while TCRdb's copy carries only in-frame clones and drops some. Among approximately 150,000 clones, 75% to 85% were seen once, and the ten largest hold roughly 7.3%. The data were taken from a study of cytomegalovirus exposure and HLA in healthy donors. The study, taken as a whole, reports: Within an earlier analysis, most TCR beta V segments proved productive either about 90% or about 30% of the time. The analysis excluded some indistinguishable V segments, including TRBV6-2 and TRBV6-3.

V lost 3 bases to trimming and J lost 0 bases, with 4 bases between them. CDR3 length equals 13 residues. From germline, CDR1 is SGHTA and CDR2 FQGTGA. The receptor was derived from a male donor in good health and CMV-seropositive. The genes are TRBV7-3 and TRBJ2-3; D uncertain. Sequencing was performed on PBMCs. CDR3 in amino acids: CASSFLSTDTQYF. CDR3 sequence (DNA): TGTGCCAGCAGCTTCCTTAGCACAGATACGCAGTATTTT.